What follows is one T cell receptor (beta chain) and its context. Antigen specificity is unknown. This sample stems from a study of STAT5B mutations in CD4+ large granular lymphocyte leukemia. Study-level information: The CDR3 'QG' motif was associated with a particular HLA allele among healthy donors. Findings and caveats of the study: The CD4+ versus CD8+ T-LGLL clonality difference may reflect limited sample size.

This was a survey-level run. Generated by immunoSEQ multiplex PCR, the TCRdb table keeps only in-frame clones and is missing some. The data contain some 30,000 clones, 78% of them singletons. This TCR was sampled from a human donor in good health. The sample consisted of CD4+ T cells from blood buffy coats.

In nucleotides, the CDR3 is TGTGCCAGCAGCGGGACAGGGGGGAAAAATCAGCCCCAGCATTTT. This codes for CASSGTGGKNQPQHF. V and J are TRBV5-5 and TRBJ1-5, with TRBD1 matching over 11 bases. V was clipped by 4 bases and J by 4 bases; unmatched bases: 4. Germline CDR1 reads SGHKS; CDR2 reads YYEKEE (reference sequence). The CDR3 runs to 15 residues.